The present T cell receptor beta chain was sequenced within a study of cytomegalovirus exposure and HLA in healthy donors. The PCR made use of 60 Vbeta and 13 Jbeta primers. Using immunoSEQ multiplex PCR, the repertoire was profiled, and TCRdb retains in-frame clones only, with some absent. The table has 100,000 or so clones, 65% seen once. Germline lookup yields CDR1 SGHVS and CDR2 FNYEAQ. Germline trimming cut 1 base from V and 3 bases from J; bases unmatched to any gene: 2. The CDR3 has 14 amino acids. The chain carries TRBV7-6 and TRBJ2-7, with 8 bases lining up with TRBD1. Sequenced material: PBMCs. The receptor was derived from a man aged 30 to 45 in good health and CMV-seropositive. CDR3 DNA sequence: TGTGCCAGCAGCTTAGGGACAGGGTTCTACGAGCAGTACTTC. Translated: CASSLGTGFYEQYF.